Shown below are 10 T cell receptor beta chains from a single sample sequenced in a study of OX40 agonist ivuxolimab in advanced cancers. The table came from immunoSEQ multiplex PCR; TCRdb's copy has only in-frame clones and leaves some out. The table lists some 95,000 clones, approximately 85% of them singletons. Material: CD4+ or CD8+ T cells sorted from blood, obtained in a trial of the OX40 agonist ivuxolimab. These receptors were collected from an adult with an advanced solid tumor such as melanoma, head and neck, liver or kidney cancer.

The V call is TRBV19, the J call TRBJ1-1; the D gene is possibly TRBD1 (5 bases). The V end lost 7 bases, the J end lost 7 bases, and 13 bases lay between the germline ends. The length of the CDR3 is 12 residues. The V gene's germline CDR1 is LNHDA and CDR2 SQIVND (reference sequence). The CDR3 sequence is CASTAGGSEAFF. The CDR3 DNA reads as TGTGCCAGTACCGCGGGGGGGAGTGAAGCTTTCTTT.

The chain recombines TRBV18 with TRBJ1-2; D may be TRBD1 (5 bases). V lost 3 bases and J lost 4, with 15 bases in between. Germline-derived CDR1 and CDR2 are KGHSH and LQKENI. The CDR3 consists of 15 residues. The CDR3 reads CASSPGDPAGYGYTF. The CDR3 nucleotides are TGTGCCAGCTCACCGGGGGATCCTGCGGGCTATGGCTACACCTTC.

V and J are TRBV7-8 and TRBJ2-1, with 13 bases identical to TRBD2. Trimming removed 5 bases from V and 9 bases from J; junction bases left unmatched: 10. This CDR3 region has 16 residues. Looked up from germline, CDR1 is SGHVS and CDR2 is FQNEAQ. CDR3 region: CASSQGTSGMGSEQFF. CDR3 sequence (DNA): TGTGCCAGCAGCCAAGGGACTAGCGGGATGGGCAGTGAGCAGTTCTTC.

This chain joins TRBV4-2 and TRBJ1-1; possibly TRBD1 for D (5 bases). Germline assignment: CDR1 LGHNA and CDR2 YNFKEQ. The CDR3 has 15 residues. With 4 bases removed from V and 5 bases from J, the gap between germline ends came to 17 bases. The CDR3 DNA reads as TGTGCCAGCAGCCTCCTCGGGGCCCTTGCTACTGAAGCTTTCTTT. Residues: CASSLLGALATEAFF.

The chain joins TRBV28 to TRBJ2-5; 7 bases agree with TRBD1. Germline V gene sequence: CDR1 MDHEN, CDR2 SYDVKM. The CDR3 contains 13 residues. J gave up 6 bases and V 2 bases, and 3 bases lay outside the gene matches. CDR3 in amino acids: CASSLEGAKTQYF. The CDR3 coding sequence is TGTGCCAGCAGTTTAGAGGGGGCGAAGACCCAGTACTTC.

A word on this clone: Other DNA variants within this sample encode the same CDR3. The V and J genes are TRBV28 and TRBJ2-7, with 8 nucleotides matching TRBD2. This CDR3 has 13 residues. The ends lost 7 bases at V and 6 bases at J; junction bases unmatched: 8. Germline CDR1 is MDHEN and CDR2 is SYDVKM. The CDR3 DNA reads TGTGCCAGCACCGGGGCGGGGGGTCGCGAGCAGTACTTC. Amino acids: CASTGAGGREQYF.

The chain joins TRBV16 to TRBJ1-5, with no clear D. CDR3 length: 14 amino acids. Trimming removed 0 bases from V and 7 bases from J, with 10 bases in between. Germline-derived CDR1 and CDR2 are KGHSY and FQNENV. The CDR3 bases are TGTGCCAGCAGCCAATCGTCGGGTTTCCAGCCCCAGCATTTT. It encodes CASSQSSGFQPQHF.

This rearrangement joins TRBV7-2 to TRBJ2-5; 10 positions agree with TRBD2. Unmatched junction bases numbered 2, after V lost 2 bases and J lost 5 bases. The CDR3 runs 14 residues. Germline V CDR1 and CDR2: SGHTA, FQGNSA. Here the CDR3 DNA reads TGTGCCAGCAGCTTACAGCGGGAGGGGGAGACCCAGTACTTC. Its translation: CASSLQREGETQYF.

The CDR3 DNA reads TGTGCCACCTACTCCTATAGCGGGGGCTCCTCCTACGAGCAGTACTTC. Protein: CATYSYSGGSSYEQYF. The chain recombines TRBV6-6 with TRBJ2-5; TRBD2 agrees at 9 bases. The DNA end is a closer match to TRBJ2-7, so the J assignment may be wrong. The CDR3 has 16 amino acids. In germline, CDR1 is MNHNY, CDR2 SVGAGI (reference sequence).

This clone appeared once. The rearrangement links TRBV6-1 to TRBJ2-3; maybe TRBD2 (5 bases). The CDR3 has 14 residues. V was shortened by 5 bases and J by 2 bases, with 11 bases between the two germline ends. Germline V gives CDR1 MNHNS, CDR2 SASEGT. The CDR3: CASSQDSITDTQYF. DNA of the CDR3: TGTGCCAGCAGTCAGGACTCAATCACAGATACGCAGTATTTT.